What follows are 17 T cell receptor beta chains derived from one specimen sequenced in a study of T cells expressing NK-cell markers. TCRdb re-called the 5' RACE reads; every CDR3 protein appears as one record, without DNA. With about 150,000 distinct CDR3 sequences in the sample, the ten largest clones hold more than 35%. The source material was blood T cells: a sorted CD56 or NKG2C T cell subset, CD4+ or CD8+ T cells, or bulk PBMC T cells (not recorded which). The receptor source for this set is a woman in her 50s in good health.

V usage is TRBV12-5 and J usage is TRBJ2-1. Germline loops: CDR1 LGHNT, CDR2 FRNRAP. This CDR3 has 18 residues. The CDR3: CASGLEEVRGSSYNEQFF.

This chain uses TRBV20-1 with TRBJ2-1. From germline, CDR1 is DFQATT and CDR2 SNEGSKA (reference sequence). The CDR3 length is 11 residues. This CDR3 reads CSASPGNEQFF.

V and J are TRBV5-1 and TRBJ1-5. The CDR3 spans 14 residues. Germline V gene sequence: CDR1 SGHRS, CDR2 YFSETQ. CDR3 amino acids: CASSPAGGYQPQHF.

The CDR3: CASKTTSGGDNEQFF. The gene calls are TRBV4-1 and TRBJ2-1; TCRdb's D call of TRBD2 is untestable without DNA. The CDR3 extends over 15 amino acids. Germline V gene data show CDR1 as MGHRA and CDR2 as YSYEKL.

CDR3 amino acids: CASRFEGSGYTDTQYF. V is TRBV5-6 and J is TRBJ2-3; TCRdb returns TRBD2, unconfirmable since there is no DNA. The length of the CDR3 is 16 residues. CDR1 is SGHDT, CDR2 YYEEEE, per germline.

The CDR3 loop reads CATSRERAGIQYF. This sequence joins TRBV15 and TRBJ2-4; lacking DNA, the TRBD2 call made by TCRdb goes unchecked. In germline, CDR1 is LNHNV, CDR2 YYDKDF (reference sequence). This CDR3 is built from 13 residues.

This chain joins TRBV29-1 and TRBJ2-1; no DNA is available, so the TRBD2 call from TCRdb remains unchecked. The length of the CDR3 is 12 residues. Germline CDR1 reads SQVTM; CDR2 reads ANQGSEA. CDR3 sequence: CSVVAGGVEQFF.

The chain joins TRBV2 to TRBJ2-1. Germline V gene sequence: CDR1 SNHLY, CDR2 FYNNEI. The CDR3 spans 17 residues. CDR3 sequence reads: CASSEALRLSSYNEQFF.

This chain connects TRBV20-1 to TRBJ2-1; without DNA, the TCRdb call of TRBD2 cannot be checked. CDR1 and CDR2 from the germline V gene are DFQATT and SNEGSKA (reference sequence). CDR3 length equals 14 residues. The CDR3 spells CSARDQWDEHRQFF.

The CDR3 here is CASSLTGDADTQYF. This chain links TRBV12-3 or TRBV12-4 with TRBJ2-3; TCRdb's assignment of TRBD1 cannot be checked, as there is no DNA. The CDR3 length is 14 residues.

The CDR3 spells CASSWTDNEQFF. The chain couples TRBV5-1 to TRBJ2-1. The CDR3 runs to 12 residues. Germline CDR1 and CDR2: SGHRS and YFSETQ.

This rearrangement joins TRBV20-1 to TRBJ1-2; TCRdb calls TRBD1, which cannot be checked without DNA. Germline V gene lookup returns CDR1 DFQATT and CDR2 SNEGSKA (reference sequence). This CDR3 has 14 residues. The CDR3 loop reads CSAHRQGLDYGYTF.

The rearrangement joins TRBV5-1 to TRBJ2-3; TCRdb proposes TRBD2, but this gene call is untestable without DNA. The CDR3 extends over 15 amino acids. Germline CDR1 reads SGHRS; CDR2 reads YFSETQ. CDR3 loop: CASSREEGYTDTQYF.

CDR3 residues: CSVEAPGAYYNEQFF. The V gene is TRBV29-1, the J gene TRBJ2-1; TCRdb lists TRBD1, though no DNA is available to test this call. Germline lookup yields CDR1 SQVTM and CDR2 ANQGSEA. There are 15 residues in the CDR3.

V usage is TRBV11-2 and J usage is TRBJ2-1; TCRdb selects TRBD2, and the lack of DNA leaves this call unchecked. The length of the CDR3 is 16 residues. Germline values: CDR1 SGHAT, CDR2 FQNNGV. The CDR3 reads CASSPNGGLPFGEQFF.

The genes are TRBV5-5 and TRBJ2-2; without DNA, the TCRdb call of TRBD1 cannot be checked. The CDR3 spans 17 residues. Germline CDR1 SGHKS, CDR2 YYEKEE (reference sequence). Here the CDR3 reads CASSSLGVASWSGELFF. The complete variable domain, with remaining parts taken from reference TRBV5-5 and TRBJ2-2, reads DAGVTQSPTHLIKTRGQQVTLRCSPISGHKSVSWYQQVLGQGPQFIFQYYEKEERGRGNFPDRFSARQFPNYSSELNVNALLLGDSALYLCASSSLGVASWSGELFFGEGSRLTVL.

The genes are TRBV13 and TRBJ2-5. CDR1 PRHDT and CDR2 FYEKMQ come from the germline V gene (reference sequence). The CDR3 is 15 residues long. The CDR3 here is CASSQRIGYQETQYF. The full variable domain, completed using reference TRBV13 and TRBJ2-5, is AAGVIQSPRHLIKEKRETATLKCYPIPRHDTVYWYQQGPGQDPQFLISFYEKMQSDKGSIPDRFSAQQFSDYHSELNMSSLELGDSALYFCASSQRIGYQETQYFGPGTRLLVL.